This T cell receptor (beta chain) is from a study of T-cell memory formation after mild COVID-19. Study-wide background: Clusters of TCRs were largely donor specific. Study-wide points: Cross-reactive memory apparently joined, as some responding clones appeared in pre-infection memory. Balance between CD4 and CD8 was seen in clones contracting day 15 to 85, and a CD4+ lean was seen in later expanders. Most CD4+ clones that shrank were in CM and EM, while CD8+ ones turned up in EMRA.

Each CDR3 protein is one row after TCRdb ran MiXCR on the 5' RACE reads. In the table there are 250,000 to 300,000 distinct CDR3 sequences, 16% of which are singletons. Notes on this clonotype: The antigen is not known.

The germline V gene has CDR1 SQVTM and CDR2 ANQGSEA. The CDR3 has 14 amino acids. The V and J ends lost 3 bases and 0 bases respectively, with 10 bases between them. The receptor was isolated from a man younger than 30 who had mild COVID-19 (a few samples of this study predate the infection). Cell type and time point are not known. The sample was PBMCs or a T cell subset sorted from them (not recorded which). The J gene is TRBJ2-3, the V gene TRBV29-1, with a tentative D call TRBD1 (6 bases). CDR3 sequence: CSVDRGVSTDTQYF. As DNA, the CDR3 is TGCAGCGTTGACAGGGGCGTTAGCACAGATACGCAGTATTTT.